This T cell receptor beta chain was recovered during a study of shared clonotypes between healthy human individuals. Study-wide points: Generation probability values for non-shared clonotypes were lower than those for clonotypes shared by all four donors.

This clone was counted many times. Its antigen is unknown. CD4+ cells yielded CD45RA+ naive and CD45RA-negative memory subsets. The CDR3 totals 15 residues. Looked up from germline, CDR1 is MNHNY and CDR2 is SVGAGI (reference sequence). Trimming at V came to 5 bases and at J to 5 bases, leaving 8 bases not matched to a gene. Repertoires were generated with immunoSEQ multiplex PCR, while TCRdb's copy carries only in-frame clones and drops some. The sample has hundreds of thousands of clones, 73% seen once. Sample: memory CD4+ T cells sorted from blood. The subset denotes: CD45RA-negative fraction. This TCR came from a woman in her twenties or thirties in good health. The chain combines TRBV6-6 with TRBJ1-5; 8 nucleotides align to TRBD1. The CDR3 reads CASSPNRGGHQPQHF. CDR3 bases: TGTGCCAGCAGTCCGAACAGGGGGGGTCATCAGCCCCAGCATTTT.